The T cell receptor (beta chain) described here comes from a study of blood T cell repertoires in COVID-19. About the research overall: COVID-19 samples collected from the United States, Italy and Spain covered acute and convalescent phases. From T cells, B-cell-depleted T cells, or PBMCs came the material, which was cDNA or gDNA.

CDR1 is MNHEY, CDR2 SVGAGI, per germline. The germline V and J ends were trimmed by 7 bases and 6 bases, with 19 bases remaining between them. The CDR3 totals 15 residues. Method: immunoSEQ multiplex PCR; TCRdb's copy keeps in-frame clones and lacks some. This repertoire shows over 300,000 clones, around 92% found once; its top ten account for nearly 6.5%. The TCR comes from a young man who had recovered from COVID-19. The chain carries TRBV6-5 and TRBJ1-5; weak D call: TRBD1 (5 bases). The sample comprised peripheral blood. The CDR3: CASTPLWQGGQPQHF. The CDR3 coding sequence is TGTGCCAGCACTCCTTTATGGCAGGGAGGTCAGCCCCAGCATTTT.